This entry lists 23 T cell receptor beta chains sequenced from one sample in a study of regulatory T cells in long-lasting Graves disease. In building TCR beta libraries, iRepertoire HTBI primers were used together with Arm-PCR of CDR3 regions. TCRdb reanalysed the multiplex PCR reads using MiXCR and keeps one entry per CDR3 protein. The data hold roughly 610,000 distinct CDR3 sequences, with roughly 16% observed a single time. Regarding time point: newly diagnosed GD, antithyroid drugs for less than 3 months. Extracted PBMC RNA gave rise to the TCR library. The same sample was also studied in work on T cells in Graves' hyperthyroidism and ophthalmopathy.

Sample: peripheral blood mononuclear cells (PBMCs), taken at new diagnosis, from a patient treated with antithyroid drugs. The receptors shown here come from a man younger than 35 with Graves disease.

This clonotype showed up just a few times. The gene calls are TRBV7-2 and TRBJ2-3, with D perhaps TRBD2 (6 bases). The CDR3 extends over 14 amino acids. Germline loops: CDR1 SGHTA, CDR2 FQGNSA. Trimming left V 3 bases short and J 6 bases short, with 13 bases between. The CDR3 DNA follows: TGTGCCAGCAGCTTTTACCGGGAGTGGGATACGCAGTATTTT. Amino acid sequence: CASSFYREWDTQYF.

This clonotype came up a few times. V and J are TRBV25-1 and TRBJ1-1, with a possible D match to TRBD1 (6 bases). CDR1 and CDR2 (germline): MGHDK, SYGVNS. Between the trimmed V and J ends, which lost 5 bases and 4 bases, there was a span of 20 bases. The CDR3 has 16 amino acids. CDR3 region: CASSSGGHTRGTEAFF. The CDR3 DNA is TGTGCCAGCAGTTCGGGGGGCCACACACGGGGCACTGAAGCTTTCTTT.

This clonotype showed up just a few times. V is TRBV24-1 and J is TRBJ2-1; D remains ambiguous. Germline V gene data show CDR1 as KGHDR and CDR2 as SFDVKD. The CDR3 has 13 amino acids. V was shortened by 3 bases and J by 3 bases, with 5 bases between the two germline ends. CDR3 nucleotide sequence: TGTGCCACCAGTGATACGCTCTACAATGAGCAGTTCTTC. Its protein product is CATSDTLYNEQFF.

This clonotype showed up just a few times. The chain couples TRBV6-2 or TRBV6-3 to TRBJ1-6; 9 bases line up with TRBD1. Germline CDR1 and CDR2: MNHEY and SVGEGT. The CDR3 has 15 residues. The junction had 9 bases not matched to a gene; V was cut back by 6 bases and J by 9 bases. Written as DNA, the CDR3 is TGTGCCAGCAGAATACAGGGGGCGGGAGGTTCACCCCTCCACTTT. It translates to CASRIQGAGGSPLHF.

This clonotype occurred many times. The V call is TRBV6-2 or TRBV6-3, the J call TRBJ2-3, with 10 bases matching TRBD2. After removal of 6 bases from V and 4 bases from J, the junction contained 4 bases not matched to a gene. Germline values: CDR1 MNHEY, CDR2 SVGEGT. The CDR3 has 14 amino acids. In DNA, the CDR3 is TGTGCCAGCAGAACCGGACTAGCGGCAGATACGCAGTATTTT. This codes for CASRTGLAADTQYF.

In this sample, this clonotype turned up a few times. The chain has TRBV19 and TRBJ1-1, with D hard to call. Germline-derived CDR1 and CDR2 are LNHDA and SQIVND (reference sequence). V was shortened by 3 bases and J by 10 bases, with 18 bases between the two germline ends. This CDR3 region has 14 residues. The CDR3 sequence is CASSMRQEVNLAFF. CDR3 nucleotide sequence: TGTGCCAGTAGTATGAGACAAGAGGTTAATCTAGCTTTCTTT.

This clonotype was counted many times. Mismatch with germline at one junction end may stem from a read error. The J gene is TRBJ1-1, the V gene TRBV5-1; no reliable D call. The CDR3 is 15 residues long. Germline-derived CDR1 and CDR2 are SGHRS and YFSETQ. The CDR3 loop reads CASSLLGDLNTEAFF. CDR3 in DNA: TGTGCCAGCAGCTTACTCGGAGACTTGAACACTGAAGCTTTCTTT.

V and J are TRBV6-1 and TRBJ1-1, with 7 nucleotides matching TRBD1. The CDR3 loop spans 15 amino acids. Germline V gene sequence: CDR1 MNHNS, CDR2 SASEGT. J gave up 6 bases and V 7 bases, and 14 bases lay outside the gene matches. CDR3 nucleotides: TGTGCCAGCACCCCAATTCGACAGGGTTCGGCTGAAGCTTTCTTT. Its protein is CASTPIRQGSAEAFF.

The rearrangement joins TRBV27 to TRBJ2-1; TRBD2 matches 9 bases. CDR1 MNHEY and CDR2 SMNVEV come from the germline V gene (reference sequence). This CDR3 is built from 19 residues. The V gene end was trimmed by 0 bases and the J gene end by 8 bases; junction bases not matched to a gene: 17. CDR3 nucleotides: TGTGCCAGCAGTTTATCAAACGGGTTGGGGCTAGCGGGAACCCATGAGCAGTTCTTC. It encodes CASSLSNGLGLAGTHEQFF.

This clonotype was observed a few times. The chain has TRBV6-2 or TRBV6-3 and TRBJ2-3; 12 bases are shared with TRBD2. The CDR3 contains 17 residues. Trimming took 4 bases from V and 4 from J; bases not matched to a gene: 9. Germline CDR1 is MNHEY and CDR2 is SVGEGT. Here the CDR3 DNA reads TGTGCCAGCAGTTCGGGACTAGCGGGTCCCGGGGCAGATACGCAGTATTTT. It translates to CASSSGLAGPGADTQYF.

The sample holds a few counts of this clonotype. The genes are TRBV18 and TRBJ2-3; tentative D call: TRBD2 (8 bases). Looked up from germline, CDR1 is KGHSH and CDR2 is LQKENI. Between the trimmed V and J ends, which lost 4 bases and 2 bases, there was a span of 16 bases. The CDR3 runs 16 residues. The CDR3 protein is CASSRAGDRSTDTQYF. The CDR3 DNA sequence: TGTGCCAGCTCACGAGCGGGGGACAGATCCACAGATACGCAGTATTTT.

A single count supports this clonotype. The chain links TRBV11-2 to TRBJ1-1; D ambiguous. Germline assignment: CDR1 SGHAT and CDR2 FQNNGV. The CDR3 totals 14 residues. V gave up 4 bases and J gave up 1 base, with 10 bases separating them. As DNA, the CDR3 is TGTGCCAGCAGCTCACCGGGTCGGAACACTGAAGCTTTCTTT. It translates to CASSSPGRNTEAFF.

This clonotype was seen repeatedly, ten times or more. The chain has TRBV10-3 and TRBJ2-7; possibly TRBD2 for D (6 bases). This CDR3 contains 14 residues. Germline CDR1 and CDR2: ENHRY and SYGVKD. V shed 4 bases and J shed 3 bases, with 13 bases lying between them. Here the CDR3 DNA reads TGTGCCATCAGTGTGGCATTGGGAGGCTACGAGCAGTACTTC. Its translation: CAISVALGGYEQYF.

This chain links TRBV28 with TRBJ1-5; D is unclear. V gave up 6 bases and J gave up 5 bases, with 29 bases separating them. CDR3 length: 19 amino acids. CDR1 and CDR2 from the germline V gene are MDHEN and SYDVKM. CDR3 DNA: TGTGCCAGCAGGACGACACCCACGAGGCGTAAAACCTTTTATCAGCCCCAGCATTTT. This translates into CASRTTPTRRKTFYQPQHF.

The chain carries TRBV18 and TRBJ2-3; 14 positions agree with TRBD2. J was trimmed by 0 bases and V by 5 bases; bases with no gene match: 7. Germline values: CDR1 KGHSH, CDR2 LQKENI. The CDR3 contains 18 residues. Written as DNA, the CDR3 is TGTGCCAGCTCATCCGGGACTAGCGGGAGAATAAGCACAGATACGCAGTATTTT. Translating gives CASSSGTSGRISTDTQYF.

The rearrangement links TRBV7-2 to TRBJ2-7; D ambiguous. V lost 5 bases to trimming and J lost 2 bases, with 16 bases between them. Germline CDR1 SGHTA, CDR2 FQGNSA. The CDR3 loop spans 15 amino acids. DNA of the CDR3: TGTGCCAGCAGCCCGGGTTTGGACCGCCCCTACGAGCAGTACTTC. Amino acids: CASSPGLDRPYEQYF.

This clonotype appeared many times. The chain has TRBV7-9 and TRBJ2-7; D might be TRBD1 (5 bases). This CDR3 is 13 amino acids long. Germline V gene sequence: CDR1 SEHNR, CDR2 FQNEAQ (reference sequence). V was clipped by 5 bases and J by 6 bases, with 14 bases between them. CDR3 bases: TGTGCCAGCAGCCTCCCCGGTGGGGCCGAGCAGTACTTC. It translates to CASSLPGGAEQYF. The full variable domain, rest sourced from reference TRBV7-9 and TRBJ2-7, is DTGVSQNPRHKITKRGQNVTFRCDPISEHNRLYWYRQTLGQGPEFLTYFQNEAQLEKSRLLSDRFSAERPKGSFSTLEIQRTEQGDSAMYLCASSLPGGAEQYFGPGTRLTVT.

In its sample, this clonotype was seen many times. The rearrangement joins TRBV3-1 to TRBJ2-1, with 8 bases identical to TRBD2. V lost 4 bases to trimming and J lost 6 bases; unmatched junction nucleotides: 11. Germline lookup yields CDR1 LGHDT and CDR2 YNNKEL (reference sequence). The CDR3 extends over 16 amino acids. CDR3 coding DNA: TGTGCCAGCAGCCTGACTTTCAGCGGGAGATTCAATGAGCAGTTCTTC. It is translated as CASSLTFSGRFNEQFF.

This clonotype was seen ten or more times. The chain couples TRBV18 to TRBJ1-1; unclear D gene. The CDR3 totals 13 residues. Germline CDR1 and CDR2: KGHSH and LQKENI. Trimming pared 2 bases from V and 8 bases from J, leaving 12 bases between. CDR3 sequence (DNA): TGTGCCAGCTCACCAGGCGGCTTTCCCGAAGCTTTCTTT. Its protein product is CASSPGGFPEAFF.

The genes are TRBV6-1 and TRBJ1-1, with 8 bases aligning to TRBD1. In germline, CDR1 is MNHNS, CDR2 SASEGT. CDR3 length: 15 residues. With V trimmed by 5 bases and J by 4 bases, 9 bases remained unmatched. The CDR3 DNA reads as TGTGCCAGCAGTCCTCTACAGGGGGGTGCCACTGAAGCTTTCTTT. It translates to CASSPLQGGATEAFF.

CDR3 loop: CASSLGTASTYEQYF. CDR3 DNA: TGTGCCAGCAGCTTGGGGACCGCTTCAACCTACGAGCAGTACTTC. The rearrangement joins TRBV5-4 to TRBJ2-7; unclear D gene. CDR1 is SGHNT, CDR2 YYREEE, per germline (reference sequence). Trimming left V 0 bases short and J 2 bases short, with 12 bases between. This CDR3 region has 15 residues.

In this sample, this clonotype turned up many times. This chain connects TRBV28 to TRBJ2-7; TRBD1 matches 12 bases. Germline assignment: CDR1 MDHEN and CDR2 SYDVKM. J lost 4 bases, V lost 8 bases, and 6 bases had no gene match. The CDR3 is 14 residues long. CDR3 protein: CASFRDRGPYEQYF. The DNA for the CDR3 is TGTGCCAGCTTCCGGGACAGGGGGCCGTACGAGCAGTACTTC.

The sample holds many counts of this clonotype. The rearrangement uses TRBV12-3 or TRBV12-4 and TRBJ2-5; 12 positions agree with TRBD1. This CDR3 comprises 18 residues. V gave up 0 bases and J gave up 1 base; unmatched junction bases: 6. CDR3 sequence reads: CASSLARLGQGAQETQYF. The CDR3 DNA follows: TGTGCCAGCAGTTTAGCAAGGCTGGGACAGGGGGCCCAAGAGACCCAGTACTTC.